This TCR beta chain was recovered during a study of blood T cell repertoires in COVID-19. Study overall: The United States, Italy and Spain provided the acute and convalescent COVID-19 samples. Sources were T cells, B-cell-depleted T cells, or PBMCs; the material itself was cDNA or gDNA.

Per the original data handling: Estimation of nucleated cell counts was performed using reference gene primer amplification. The table came from immunoSEQ multiplex PCR; TCRdb's copy has only in-frame clones and leaves some out. Clone size and the V and J calls come from that table; the DNA yielded D and trimming. The sample lists approximately 120,000 clones, about 84% occurring once. The ends were cut back, 1 base at V and 4 bases at J, with 13 bases in the middle. CDR3 length: 15 amino acids. The chain employs TRBV5-3 and TRBJ2-3; no clear D. TRBV5-3 is given ORF status, its function remaining uncertain. This sequence was found in a human donor in a cohort sampled during active COVID-19. The material sequenced was peripheral blood. CDR3 residues: CARSLMFSPSDTQYF. The DNA of the CDR3 is TGTGCCAGAAGCTTGATGTTCTCCCCCTCAGATACGCAGTATTTT.